Listed below are T cell receptor beta chains from one sample, sequenced in a study of shared clonotypes between healthy human individuals. Method: immunoSEQ multiplex PCR; TCRdb's copy keeps in-frame clones and lacks some. Of fewer than 1 million clones listed, approximately 97% are singletons. Sequenced sample: naive CD8+ T cells sorted from blood. The receptors were sampled from a young man in good health. The CDR3 runs from the conserved cysteine through the conserved F or W. The D gene is left open where the match is weak. Clone sizes are given selectively: once, few, many, or a class where the clone is expanded.

CDR3 protein: CATSGFLGARVWNEQFF
CDR3 DNA: TGTGCCACCAGCGGATTCCTGGGGGCGAGGGTTTGGAATGAGCAGTTCTTC
CDR3 length: 17
V gene: TRBV15
clone size: NA
D gene: NA
J gene: TRBJ2-1

CDR3 protein: CASSYVGGVDNEQFF
CDR3 DNA: TGTGCCAGCAGTTACGTCGGGGGGGTGGACAATGAGCAGTTCTTC
CDR3 length: 15
V gene: TRBV6-6
clone size: NA
D gene: TRBD2
J gene: TRBJ2-1

CDR3 protein: CASSADLGPGELFF
CDR3 DNA: TGCGCCAGCAGCGCGGACCTAGGGCCCGGGGAGCTGTTTTTT
CDR3 length: 14
V gene: TRBV5-1
clone size: NA
D gene: NA
J gene: TRBJ2-2

CDR3 protein: CASSSPLTSGANVLTF
CDR3 DNA: TGTGCCAGCAGTTCCCCCCTCACGTCTGGGGCCAACGTCCTGACTTTC
CDR3 length: 16
V gene: TRBV27
clone size: NA
D gene: NA
J gene: TRBJ2-6

CDR3 protein: CSARSVYEQYF
CDR3 DNA: TGCAGTGCTAGGTCTGTGTACGAGCAGTACTTC
CDR3 length: 11
V gene: TRBV20-1
clone size: once
D gene: NA
J gene: TRBJ2-7

CDR3 protein: CASSLEGLAGGQDTQYF
CDR3 DNA: TGCGCCAGCAGCTTGGAGGGACTAGCGGGAGGCCAAGATACGCAGTATTTT
CDR3 length: 17
V gene: TRBV5-1
clone size: NA
D gene: TRBD2
J gene: TRBJ2-3

CDR3 protein: CASSLEGGRVTYEQYF
CDR3 DNA: TGTGCCAGCAGCTTGGAGGGGGGACGCGTTACCTACGAGCAGTACTTC
CDR3 length: 16
V gene: TRBV5-4
clone size: NA
D gene: NA
J gene: TRBJ2-7

CDR3 protein: CASRTARGQPASSYEQYF
CDR3 DNA: TGTGCCAGCAGGACGGCTAGAGGGCAGCCTGCAAGCTCCTACGAGCAGTACTTC
CDR3 length: 18
V gene: TRBV2
clone size: NA
D gene: NA
J gene: TRBJ2-7

CDR3 protein: CASSFLAEGTDTQYF
CDR3 DNA: TGTGCCAGCAGCTTTTTAGCGGAAGGGACAGATACGCAGTATTTT
CDR3 length: 15
V gene: TRBV7-6
clone size: NA
D gene: NA
J gene: TRBJ2-3

CDR3 protein: CSARSGNEQFF
CDR3 DNA: TGCAGTGCTAGGAGCGGCAATGAGCAGTTCTTC
CDR3 length: 11
V gene: TRBV20-1
clone size: NA
D gene: NA
J gene: TRBJ2-1

CDR3 protein: CASSPLTSGSGGEQFF
CDR3 DNA: TGTGCCAGCAGCCCACTGACTAGCGGGAGTGGTGGTGAGCAGTTCTTC
CDR3 length: 16
V gene: TRBV5-6
clone size: NA
D gene: TRBD2
J gene: TRBJ2-1

CDR3 protein: CASSSGLDSYEQYF
CDR3 DNA: TGCGCCAGCAGCTCCGGACTGGATTCCTACGAGCAGTACTTC
CDR3 length: 14
V gene: TRBV5-1
clone size: NA
D gene: NA
J gene: TRBJ2-7

CDR3 protein: CASSQQTANYGYTF
CDR3 DNA: TGCGCCAGCAGCCAACAGACGGCAAACTATGGCTACACCTTC
CDR3 length: 14
V gene: TRBV4-3
clone size: NA
D gene: NA
J gene: TRBJ1-2

CDR3 protein: CASSYGLDDGYTF
CDR3 DNA: TGTGCCAGCAGTTACGGGCTGGACGACGGCTACACCTTC
CDR3 length: 13
V gene: TRBV6-5
clone size: once
D gene: NA
J gene: TRBJ1-2

CDR3 protein: CASSATAGTRSYEQYF
CDR3 DNA: TGTGCCAGCTCGGCGACGGCCGGGACCCGCTCCTACGAGCAGTACTTC
CDR3 length: 16
V gene: TRBV18
clone size: NA
D gene: NA
J gene: TRBJ2-7

CDR3 protein: CAIGLTGGRNTEAFF
CDR3 DNA: TGTGCCATCGGGTTGACAGGGGGCCGGAACACTGAAGCTTTCTTT
CDR3 length: 15
V gene: TRBV10-3
clone size: NA
D gene: TRBD1
J gene: TRBJ1-1